The 29 T cell receptor beta chains reported below all come from one sample, sequenced in a study of cytomegalovirus exposure and HLA in healthy donors. The PCR employed 60 Vbeta primers together with 13 Jbeta primers. Method: immunoSEQ multiplex PCR; TCRdb's copy keeps in-frame clones and lacks some. The sample lists roughly 180,000 clones; around 78% were seen once. Source material: PBMCs. Receptor source: a female donor in good health and CMV-seronegative.

The V and J genes are TRBV4-2 and TRBJ1-4; tentative D call: TRBD1 (5 bases). Per germline, CDR1 LGHNA and CDR2 YNFKEQ. The V and J ends lost 0 bases and 7 bases respectively, with 9 bases between them. This CDR3 has 14 amino acids. The CDR3 region has the DNA TGTGCCAGCAGCCAAGACACGGGGGGTGAAAAACTGTTTTTT. Translated, it gives CASSQDTGGEKLFF.

The J gene is TRBJ2-7, the V gene TRBV7-2, with TRBD2 matching over 7 bases. The germline CDR1 and CDR2 sequences are SGHTA and FQGNSA. There are 16 residues in the CDR3. Unmatched junction bases numbered 12, after V lost 5 bases and J lost 2 bases. The CDR3 loop is CASSPSGKMGPYEQYF. CDR3 in DNA: TGTGCCAGCAGCCCTAGCGGTAAAATGGGGCCCTACGAGCAGTACTTC.

The chain carries TRBV28 and TRBJ1-5; D might be TRBD1 (6 bases). Germline V gene sequence: CDR1 MDHEN, CDR2 SYDVKM. Trimming stripped 1 base from V and 4 bases from J, with 8 bases between. The CDR3 is 14 amino acids. The CDR3 region is CASSLFRGNQPQHF. In DNA, the CDR3 is TGTGCCAGCAGTTTATTCAGGGGAAATCAGCCCCAGCATTTT.

V is TRBV5-8 and J is TRBJ2-7; a possible D gene is TRBD2 (6 bases). The V gene lost 0 bases and the J gene lost 2 bases, with 15 bases spanning the gap. This CDR3 region has 16 residues. CDR1 SGHTS and CDR2 YDEGEE come from the germline V gene. The CDR3 region is CASSLVRSSATYEQYF. DNA of the CDR3: TGTGCCAGCAGCTTGGTTCGGTCTAGCGCGACCTACGAGCAGTACTTC.

J is TRBJ2-7 and V is TRBV7-9, with 10 bases fitting TRBD1. The J segment lost 6 bases and the V segment lost 4 bases, leaving 12 bases of the junction unmatched. The V gene's germline CDR1 is SEHNR and CDR2 FQNEAQ (reference sequence). The CDR3 sequence is 16 residues long. As DNA, the CDR3 is TGTGCCAGCAGCTCCCACACCGGGACAGGGGTCGGCGAGCAGTACTTC. Translating gives CASSSHTGTGVGEQYF.

Comment on this clone: One junction end does not reproduce the germline sequence, and a read error may be involved. The sample carries other DNA sequences with the same CDR3. V and J are TRBV6-1 and TRBJ1-6; D ambiguous. This CDR3 region has 13 residues. CDR1 and CDR2 (germline): MNHNS, SASEGT. CDR3 protein: CASGAGSRSPLHF. CDR3 sequence (DNA): TGCGCCAGTGGAGCCGGTTCAAGATCACCCCTCCACTTT.

The rearrangement links TRBV4-2 to TRBJ2-7; TRBD1 agrees at 9 bases. The CDR3 contains 14 residues. Trimming took 4 bases from V and 3 from J; bases not matched to a gene: 4. Germline assignment: CDR1 LGHNA and CDR2 YNFKEQ. For the CDR3, the DNA is TGTGCCAGCAGCCCAGGACAGGGGTTCTACGAGCAGTACTTC. Encoded protein: CASSPGQGFYEQYF.

This clone was counted a few times. This chain connects TRBV28 to TRBJ2-5, with D possibly TRBD2 on 5 matching bases. The CDR3 runs to 12 residues. Per the germline V gene, CDR1 is MDHEN and CDR2 is SYDVKM. CDR3 amino acids: CAAGWGQETQYF. Written as DNA, the CDR3 is TGTGCTGCGGGCTGGGGCCAAGAGACCCAGTACTTC.

A few counts support this clone. This chain connects TRBV7-9 to TRBJ1-2, with TRBD1 identical over 7 bases. From germline, CDR1 is SEHNR and CDR2 FQNEAQ (reference sequence). The junction had 12 bases not matched to a gene; V was cut back by 7 bases and J by 4 bases. The CDR3 runs to 15 residues. The CDR3 spells CASNLYRGDAYGYTF. CDR3 DNA: TGTGCCAGCAACTTGTACAGGGGAGACGCCTATGGCTACACCTTC.

This sequence joins TRBV5-4 and TRBJ2-3, with 7 bases matching TRBD2. Looked up from germline, CDR1 is SGHNT and CDR2 is YYREEE (reference sequence). This CDR3 is built from 18 residues. Losses at the gene ends were 4 bases for V and 0 bases for J; bases not matched to a gene: 14. The chain's CDR3 is CASSADGDGRPSTDTQYF. The CDR3 DNA reads TGTGCCAGCAGCGCCGATGGGGACGGGAGGCCGAGCACAGATACGCAGTATTTT.

V and J are TRBV4-2 and TRBJ1-1; 8 nucleotides agree with TRBD1. The CDR3 totals 13 residues. Germline assignment: CDR1 LGHNA and CDR2 YNFKEQ. The J segment lost 3 bases and the V segment lost 6 bases, leaving 3 bases of the junction unmatched. CDR3 bases: TGTGCCAGCAGTGAGACAGGGGACACTGAAGCTTTCTTT. The encoded protein is CASSETGDTEAFF.

This clone has only a few counts. The chain has TRBV6-5 and TRBJ2-2, with 12 bases that match TRBD2. This CDR3 comprises 16 residues. CDR1 MNHEY and CDR2 SVGAGI come from the germline V gene. J lost 4 bases, V lost 4 bases, and 4 bases had no gene match. The CDR3 region has the DNA TGTGCCAGCAGTTTCTCGGGACTAGCGGGCACCGGGGAGCTGTTTTTT. The encoded protein is CASSFSGLAGTGELFF.

The V and J genes are TRBV5-6 and TRBJ2-5, with a tentative D call TRBD1 (7 bases). The assigned J gene may be wrong: the sequence end matches TRBJ2-7 better. CDR3 length: 13 amino acids. Looked up from germline, CDR1 is SGHDT and CDR2 is YYEEEE. The CDR3 loop reads CASSLDRGGEQYF. In DNA form, the CDR3 reads TGTGCCAGCAGCTTGGACAGGGGAGGCGAGCAGTACTTC.

This sequence joins TRBV13 and TRBJ1-1; 9 nucleotides align to TRBD1. The CDR3 runs 14 residues. Germline assignment: CDR1 PRHDT and CDR2 FYEKMQ (reference sequence). Trimming at V came to 5 bases and at J to 8 bases, leaving 9 bases not matched to a gene. This CDR3 reads CASSPRRQGGEAFF. The DNA of the CDR3 is TGTGCCAGCAGCCCGAGGCGACAGGGGGGCGAAGCTTTCTTT.

The CDR3 is CAIGTAGAFTDTQYF. The CDR3 nucleotides are TGTGCCATCGGCACAGCGGGGGCTTTCACAGATACGCAGTATTTT. The chain links TRBV10-3 to TRBJ2-3, with 8 bases identical to TRBD2. Germline values: CDR1 ENHRY, CDR2 SYGVKD. The CDR3 spans 15 residues. The V gene end was trimmed by 8 bases and the J gene end by 2 bases; junction bases not matched to a gene: 9.

The genes are TRBV30 and TRBJ1-6; 9 nucleotides align to TRBD1. V lost 2 bases to trimming and J lost 10 bases; unmatched junction nucleotides: 12. The CDR3 length is 16 residues. Germline assignment: CDR1 GTSNPN and CDR2 SVGIG (reference sequence). The DNA for the CDR3 is TGTGCCTGGAGTTCGATACAGGGGGCGCCCAGCTCACCCCTCCACTTT. This gives the protein CAWSSIQGAPSSPLHF. Full variable domain (rest looked up from reference TRBV30 and TRBJ1-6): SQTIHQWPATLVQPVGSPLSLECTVEGTSNPNLYWYRQAAGRGLQLLFYSVGIGQISSEVPQNLSASRPQDRQFILSSKKLLLSDSGFYLCAWSSIQGAPSSPLHFGNGTRLTVT.

V is TRBV5-1 and J is TRBJ2-1; 7 bases map to TRBD2. The CDR3 has 15 residues. J was trimmed by 7 bases and V by 0 bases; bases with no gene match: 7. Germline-derived CDR1 and CDR2 are SGHRS and YFSETQ. The CDR3 sequence: CASSLETSAGNEQFF. The CDR3 DNA is TGCGCCAGCAGCTTGGAAACTAGCGCGGGTAATGAGCAGTTCTTC.

This chain joins TRBV10-3 and TRBJ1-3, with 9 positions matching TRBD1. With V trimmed by 2 bases and J by 0 bases, 2 bases remained unmatched. CDR3 length: 16 residues. The V gene's germline CDR1 is ENHRY and CDR2 SYGVKD. DNA of the CDR3: TGTGCCATCAGTGAGACAGGGGGCGTCTCTGGAAACACCATATATTTT. Residues: CAISETGGVSGNTIYF.

V is TRBV27 and J is TRBJ2-5; 7 bases agree with TRBD2. Germline V lookup: CDR1 MNHEY, CDR2 SMNVEV (reference sequence). V dropped 3 bases and J dropped 2; count of bases not matched to a gene: 3. The length of the CDR3 is 14 residues. The CDR3 region is CASSFSGPQETQYF. CDR3 DNA sequence: TGTGCCAGCAGTTTTAGCGGGCCGCAAGAGACCCAGTACTTC.

This clone was found once. J is TRBJ2-5 and V is TRBV11-3; 8 bases match TRBD1. The length of the CDR3 is 15 residues. V lost 6 bases to trimming and J lost 1 base; unmatched junction nucleotides: 7. Germline values: CDR1 SGHNT, CDR2 YENEEA. The CDR3 is CASSHPQGAQETQYF. CDR3 in DNA: TGTGCCAGCAGTCATCCTCAGGGGGCCCAAGAGACCCAGTACTTC.

The J gene is TRBJ2-3, the V gene TRBV5-1; 8 nucleotides agree with TRBD2. The CDR3 has 15 residues. CDR1 is SGHRS, CDR2 YFSETQ, per germline. Losses at the gene ends were 3 bases for V and 6 bases for J; bases not matched to a gene: 9. The CDR3 DNA reads as TGCGCCAGCAGCTCCGTGGCGGGAGGTGGCGATACGCAGTATTTT. Protein: CASSSVAGGGDTQYF. Drawing the rest from reference TRBV5-1 and TRBJ2-3, the complete variable domain is KAGVTQTPRYLIKTRGQQVTLSCSPISGHRSVSWYQQTPGQGLQFLFEYFSETQRNKGNFPGRFSGRQFSNSRSEMNVSTLELGDSALYLCASSSVAGGGDTQYFGPGTRLTVL.

J is TRBJ2-4 and V is TRBV11-3; D might be TRBD1 (5 bases). The CDR3 has 13 residues. The V gene lost 4 bases and the J gene lost 5 bases, with 9 bases spanning the gap. CDR1 and CDR2 from the germline V gene are SGHNT and YENEEA. CDR3 nucleotides: TGTGCCAGCAGCTCCACGACAGAAAACATTCAGTACTTC. It specifies CASSSTTENIQYF.

V and J are TRBV4-1 and TRBJ2-2, with TRBD1 matching 12 bases. The V segment lost 2 bases and the J segment 7 bases; nucleotides outside the gene matches: 11. The germline CDR1 and CDR2 sequences are MGHRA and YSYEKL. The CDR3 is 18 residues long. The CDR3 DNA is TGCGCCAGCAGCCAACCTCGGGACAGGGGGCAATATGGCGGGGAGCTGTTTTTT. It codes for CASSQPRDRGQYGGELFF.

The chain uses TRBV5-1 and TRBJ2-5, with TRBD1 identical over 11 bases. The closer fit of TRBJ2-7 to the DNA end suggests the J call may be wrong. CDR1 and CDR2 from the germline V gene are SGHRS and YFSETQ. This CDR3 comprises 14 residues. Here the CDR3 DNA reads TGCGCCAGCAGCTCGGGACAGGGGGGCTACGAGCAGTACTTC. It codes for CASSSGQGGYEQYF.

This clone has only one observation. The chain joins TRBV29-1 to TRBJ2-7, with 9 bases matching TRBD1. From germline, CDR1 is SQVTM and CDR2 ANQGSEA. The length of the CDR3 is 16 residues. Germline trimming cut 3 bases from V and 2 bases from J; bases unmatched to any gene: 11. The DNA of the CDR3 is TGCAGCGTTGACGGGGCTGACAGGGGGGCTCCCTACGAGCAGTACTTC. Amino acids: CSVDGADRGAPYEQYF.

This chain uses TRBV6-1 with TRBJ2-2; 10 bases match TRBD2. CDR3 length: 18 amino acids. V shed 3 bases, J shed 0 bases, and the junction held 7 bases outside the gene matches. From germline, CDR1 is MNHNS and CDR2 SASEGT. CDR3 nucleotides: TGTGCCAGCAGTGATCTAGCGGGAGTATCGCCGAACACCGGGGAGCTGTTTTTT. Its protein is CASSDLAGVSPNTGELFF.

V usage is TRBV15 and J usage is TRBJ2-3, with D possibly TRBD2 on 6 matching bases. CDR1 LNHNV and CDR2 YYDKDF come from the germline V gene (reference sequence). The CDR3 has 15 amino acids. Trimming pared 3 bases from V and 4 bases from J, leaving 14 bases between. This chain's CDR3 is CATSSVEGRADTQYF. The CDR3 DNA follows: TGTGCCACCAGCAGTGTGGAGGGTCGGGCAGATACGCAGTATTTT.

The CDR3 region is CASLAGGAKTQYF. The CDR3 DNA is TGTGCCAGTCTCGCAGGGGGCGCAAAGACCCAGTACTTC. The chain recombines TRBV6-6 with TRBJ2-5, with 8 nucleotides matching TRBD1. Germline V CDR1 and CDR2: MNHNY, SVGAGI (reference sequence). The V segment lost 9 bases and the J segment 6 bases; nucleotides outside the gene matches: 9. The CDR3 spans 13 residues.

The V gene is TRBV6-1, the J gene TRBJ2-1; 10 nucleotides line up with TRBD2. The CDR3 contains 16 residues. The trim removed 2 bases at V and 6 bases at J, leaving 7 bases unmatched. Germline values: CDR1 MNHNS, CDR2 SASEGT. The CDR3 here is CASSELRTSGANEQFF. CDR3 nucleotides: TGTGCCAGCAGTGAATTGCGGACTAGCGGAGCCAATGAGCAGTTCTTC.